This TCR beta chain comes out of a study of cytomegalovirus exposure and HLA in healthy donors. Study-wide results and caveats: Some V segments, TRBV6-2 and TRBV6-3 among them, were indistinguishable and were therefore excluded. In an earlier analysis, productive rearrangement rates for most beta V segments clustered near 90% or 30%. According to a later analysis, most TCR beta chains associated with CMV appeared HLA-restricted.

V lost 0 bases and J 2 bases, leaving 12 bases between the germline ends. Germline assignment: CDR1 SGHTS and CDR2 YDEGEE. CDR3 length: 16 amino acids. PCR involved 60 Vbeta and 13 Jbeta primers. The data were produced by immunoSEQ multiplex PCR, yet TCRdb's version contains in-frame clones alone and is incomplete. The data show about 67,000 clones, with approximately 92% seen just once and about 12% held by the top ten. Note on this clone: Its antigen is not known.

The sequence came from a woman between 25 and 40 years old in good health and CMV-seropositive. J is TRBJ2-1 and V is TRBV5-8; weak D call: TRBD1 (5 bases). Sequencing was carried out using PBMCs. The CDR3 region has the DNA TGTGCCAGCAGCTTGGGGGCAGGGCCTACCTACAATGAGCAGTTCTTC. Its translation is CASSLGAGPTYNEQFF.